The 3 T cell receptor beta chains below come from one sample, sequenced in a study of stem cell transplantation in POMP-related autoinflammatory disease. Assay used: immunoSEQ multiplex PCR; TCRdb lists only in-frame clones, some missing. Of 25,000 to 40,000 clones listed, just over 85% are singletons. Material: CD4+ T cells from PBMCs, obtained before stem cell transplantation. Receptors originate from a human donor with POMP-related autoinflammation and immune dysregulation (PRAID).

The gene calls are TRBV14 and TRBJ2-7; the D is unclear. Trimming took 1 base from V and 3 from J, leaving 10 bases between them. From germline, CDR1 is SGHDN and CDR2 FVKESK. The CDR3 is 14 amino acids. The CDR3 sequence: CASSQVARSYEQYF. The CDR3 nucleotides read TGTGCCAGCAGCCAAGTTGCCCGGAGCTACGAGCAGTACTTC. Full variable domain (missing parts from reference TRBV14 and TRBJ2-7): EAGVTQFPSHSVIEKGQTVTLRCDPISGHDNLYWYRRVMGKEIKFLLHFVKESKQDESGMPNNRFLAERTGGTYSTLKVQPAELEDSGVYFCASSQVARSYEQYFGPGTRLTVT.

The chain has TRBV6-5 and TRBJ2-5; D not certain. Matching the DNA end better, TRBJ2-7 makes the J call doubtful. The germline V gene has CDR1 MNHEY and CDR2 SVGAGI. The CDR3 runs 14 residues. CDR3 DNA: TGTGCCAGCAGTTACGAGTTCAGTGGGGACGAGCAGTACTTC. It specifies CASSYEFSGDEQYF.

This sequence joins TRBV11-1 and TRBJ2-7; tentatively, D is TRBD1 (6 bases). This CDR3 is built from 12 residues. The ends were cut back, 5 bases at V and 5 bases at J, with 10 bases in the middle. CDR1 is SGHAT, CDR2 FQDESV, per germline (reference sequence). CDR3 loop: CASSTGRHEQYF. The CDR3 region has the DNA TGTGCCAGCAGCACAGGGAGACACGAGCAGTACTTC.